A single sample gave rise to the 6 T cell receptor beta chains below, sequenced in a study of cytomegalovirus exposure and HLA in healthy donors. PCR involved 60 Vbeta and 13 Jbeta primers. Assay used: immunoSEQ multiplex PCR; TCRdb lists only in-frame clones, some missing. The table lists about 130,000 clones, under 85% of them singletons. The sequenced material came from PBMCs. The origin of the receptors is a woman aged 40 to 50 in good health and CMV-seropositive.

The chain couples TRBV28 to TRBJ2-5; the match to TRBD2 covers 9 bases. Germline CDR1 reads MDHEN; CDR2 reads SYDVKM. The CDR3 totals 14 residues. J lost 5 bases, V lost 6 bases, and 7 bases had no gene match. CDR3: CASRLAGSAETQYF. The CDR3 DNA follows: TGTGCCAGCAGGCTAGCGGGATCGGCGGAGACCCAGTACTTC.

This clone was seen only once. This chain connects TRBV5-6 to TRBJ2-7; D unresolved. Trimming cost V 5 bases and J 5 bases, with 26 bases left between them. Germline values: CDR1 SGHDT, CDR2 YYEEEE. This CDR3 contains 17 residues. CDR3 protein: CASRSTVGRVVFDEQYF. CDR3 nucleotide sequence: TGTGCCAGCAGATCGACGGTGGGTCGGGTTGTGTTTGACGAGCAGTACTTC.

V is TRBV11-2 and J is TRBJ1-1, with TRBD1 identical over 9 bases. The CDR3 runs 17 residues. With 0 bases clipped from V and 4 bases from J, the junction kept 9 bases outside the gene matches. CDR1 is SGHAT, CDR2 FQNNGV, per germline. The CDR3 DNA is TGTGCCAGCAGCTTAGATCCCCCCGGGACAGGGCCCACTGAAGCTTTCTTT. Protein: CASSLDPPGTGPTEAFF.

This clone was seen a handful of times. The chain uses TRBV19 and TRBJ2-3; D is possibly TRBD1 (5 bases). The CDR3 has 14 amino acids. Germline assignment: CDR1 LNHDA and CDR2 SQIVND (reference sequence). V was cut by 7 bases and J by 2 bases, with 13 bases left in between. The CDR3 nucleotides are TGTGCCAGTAAACGGGCAGGGAACACAGATACGCAGTATTTT. It specifies CASKRAGNTDTQYF.

V gene TRBV2 combines with J gene TRBJ2-3; TRBD1 matches 10 bases. Germline-derived CDR1 and CDR2 are SNHLY and FYNNEI. The CDR3 totals 14 residues. V was pared by 8 bases and J by 5 bases, with 7 bases of the junction left unmatched. CDR3 DNA sequence: TGTGCCAGCGGCAGGACAGGGGGTAGAGATACGCAGTATTTT. It encodes CASGRTGGRDTQYF.

This clone was seen once. The chain couples TRBV6-5 to TRBJ2-7, with TRBD2 matching over 9 bases. With V trimmed by 3 bases and J by 6 bases, 6 bases remained unmatched. The CDR3 is made up of 14 amino acids. The germline V gene encodes CDR1 MNHEY and CDR2 SVGAGI. DNA for the CDR3: TGTGCCAGCAGTTATATGGCGGGAGGGAGCGAGCAGTACTTC. It yields the protein CASSYMAGGSEQYF.